This T cell receptor beta chain was sequenced during a study of T cells in localized non-small cell lung cancer. General study findings and limits: Uninvolved adjacent lung showed higher T cell clonality than tumor. Detection in adjacent lung was observed for a median around 55 of the top 100 tumor clones.

Trimming removed 0 bases at V and 5 bases at J, with 10 bases between. Germline V gene data show CDR1 as GTSNPN and CDR2 as SVGIG (reference sequence). The CDR3 extends over 14 amino acids. The method was immunoSEQ multiplex PCR; TCRdb's version includes in-frame clones alone and lacks a portion of them. The data contain several thousand clones, roughly 27% of them seen just once; the ten biggest clones take up just over 15%. As concerns this clone: Its antigen is unidentified.

The clonotype was recovered from a female donor over 55 with stage I lung adenocarcinoma. The chain uses TRBV30 and TRBJ2-2; the D gene is possibly TRBD2 (5 bases). The sample was lung tumor tissue, taken before any cancer treatment. The CDR3: CAWSVITGTGELFF. CDR3 bases: TGTGCCTGGAGTGTAATAACGGGAACCGGGGAGCTGTTTTTT.